This T cell receptor (beta chain) was profiled in a study of cytomegalovirus exposure and HLA in healthy donors (dated by TCRdb to the late 2010s). Turning to the overall study: In an earlier analysis of approximately 640 of the donors, 276 Gb of sequence data and 117 million unique TCR beta sequences from 150 million to 200 million T cells were reported. Around 330 gigabases of sequencing data and tens of millions of unique TCR sequences made up an early release that covered some 640 HLA-typed donors. The genetic ancestry cluster associated with self-reported Caucasian donors included about 81% of the approximately 400 genotyped donors. The study aimed to test whether signatures of past pathogen exposure could be identified by cataloging public T cell receptors. The study used immunosequencing to profile the T cell repertoires of about 670 subjects and linked those repertoires to cytomegalovirus serostatus. Besides the first cohort of approximately 710 subjects, a separate validation cohort made up of 120 different subjects was used. To predict cytomegalovirus infection status, the study combined high-throughput TCR immunosequencing, statistical association of individual TCRs with disease status, and machine learning. To study patterns of TCR occurrence, a later analysis re-analyzed previously published TCR beta repertoires from hundreds of donors and added high-resolution HLA genotyping. Rather than drawing on any new phenotypic data, the later analysis identified candidate immune exposures from TCR beta sequences and the way those sequences occurred across donors. An earlier analysis of approximately 640 of the donors applied high-throughput TCR beta sequencing to assess whether each TCR beta V gene segment acted as functional or pseudogenic. Alongside the repertoire data, information on donor age, sex, ethnicity and CMV serostatus was compiled. A later genetic analysis used genome-wide SNP genotypes for about three fifths of the 666 donors, treating that subset as a discovery cohort. All discovery cohort repertoires had been generated on a single sequencing platform. Class I and class II HLA loci were covered by the typing at four-digit resolution. The number of donors typed differed by locus, with about 620-630 for A, B, C, DRB1 and DQB1, roughly 520 for DQA1, about 610 for DPA1, and roughly 450 for DPB1. A few DR-DQ haplotypes were treated as single units for association and clustering because of strong linkage in the cohort. Among some 410 genotyped donors of the cohort, an average of about 240,000 unique TCR beta nucleotide sequences was sequenced per donor, of which 15% to 20% were non-productive.

The cohort was made up of several hundred healthy bone marrow donors. At the time of sampling, all cohort members were nominally healthy, though unrecorded immune exposures were likely present. The donor was CMV seronegative and was included in the group of 352 seronegative cohort members. A peripheral blood sample was provided by each donor, and peripheral blood mononuclear cells were used for TCR beta sequencing. Genomic DNA was extracted from the blood cell samples with the Qiagen DNeasy Blood Extraction Kit. The method was the immunoSEQ multiplex PCR assay. The multiplex PCR relied on a mix of 60 forward primers for TCR Vbeta segments and 13 reverse primers for TCR Jbeta segments. A multiplex PCR assay on genomic DNA amplified the CDR3 region of rearranged TCR beta genes. The amplified TCR beta libraries were sequenced on the Illumina HiSeq System as 87-base-pair reads. The study's processing was this. In a later analysis, 70 million to 95 million unique TCR beta chains were counted across the roughly 670 repertoires, and roughly 11 million of these chains were shared by at least two donors. Raw reads were error-corrected and collapsed into unique sequences with a nearest-neighbor algorithm that merged closely related sequences to remove PCR and sequencing errors. CDR3 sequences were aligned to IMGT reference sequences to assign V, D and J gene segments. For a sequence to be retained, a match of at least six nucleotides was required to both a V gene segment and a J gene segment. Rearrangements were called productive when the CDR3 lacked stop codons and stayed in frame with V and J; all others were non-productive. CDR3 was defined by IMGT convention, running from the second conserved V-encoded cysteine to the conserved J-encoded phenylalanine. Sequences without an unambiguous match to a single V gene segment were excluded from the earlier analysis of about 630 of the donors. In an earlier analysis of approximately 550 of the donors, V segments were called functional above 56.7% productive rearrangements and were called segregating when the between-donor standard deviation exceeded 5%. To diagnose cytomegalovirus status from the catalog of TCR beta chain sequences, a statistical classification framework was built. V and J gene assignment, in a later analysis, came from comparing TCR nucleotide sequences with IMGT/GENE-DB human TR gene sequences. In a later analysis, CDR3 sequences and most-parsimonious VDJ recombination scenarios were assigned using the TCRdist pipeline. A later analysis defined each TCR beta chain by its CDR3 amino acid sequence plus V-gene family, and excluded reads lacking a unique V-gene family. To address suspected cross-contamination and a sequencing artifact, a later analysis removed 592 highly shared, low-generation-probability nucleotide sequences. In a later analysis, a clonal expansion index for each public chain was calculated from normalized within-repertoire ranks of inferred template counts. In a later analysis, generation probabilities were computed using a VDJ recombination model fitted to out-of-frame rearrangements, and the results were checked against IGoR. Hypergeometric tests were used in a later analysis to score TCR-TCR, TCR-HLA and TCR-CMV co-occurrence, with a repertoire-size bias correction applied to the TCR pairs. False discovery rates were estimated in a later analysis by permuting HLA or CMV assignments 20 times. In a later analysis, co-occurring TCRs were grouped using DBSCAN, and TCRdist sequence similarity was added for clustering within HLA-allele-positive subsets. Repertoires with fewer than 30,000 or more than 120,000 public chains were left out of co-occurrence clustering, as were four to six repertoires with anomalous nucleotide sharing. The immuneACCESS repertoire file appears here via TCRdb, limited to in-frame rearrangements. These files lack a portion of the clones; in checked studies, under half of the deficit traces to unresolved V genes, and the cause of the others is not known. D and trimming were read from the DNA, whereas the V and J calls and clone size are those reported in that table. For this sample there are more than 150,000 clones; over 65% appear just once. The ten largest account for around 1.6% of the sample.

The research as a whole found: HLA typing was unavailable for some donors at each locus, so association tests used only the typed subset. CMV serostatus was the only immune exposure information available for the cohort. According to a later analysis, most CMV-associated TCR beta chains appeared to be HLA-restricted, and the HLA associations seemed to be driven largely by CMV exposure. Sequencing depth was assumed to be roughly uniform across donors in the presence/absence analyses, though that assumption may not hold. According to the authors, the approach could potentially be generalized to other disease states and immunological phenotypes. When HLA alleles, especially DR and DQ, strongly co-occurred, TCR associations were difficult to assign to individual alleles. A further reported finding was that TCR beta sequences accurately predicted the HLA-A and HLA-B alleles for most subjects in the first cohort. In a later genetic analysis, fewer N-insertions in productive TCRs were reported among donors in an Asian-associated ancestry cluster than the approximately 670-donor mean. Some IMGT-functional V segments, including TRBV6-2 and TRBV6-3, could not be told apart with the 87-base-pair reads, so those segments were excluded. Broadly in line with IMGT annotations, most TCR beta V segments showed up in productive rearrangements about 90% or about 30% of the time in an earlier analysis of about 500 of the donors. Most TCR sequences were seen in very few donors, while some public TCRs were found in many individuals. A later analysis found that TCR association rates varied across HLA loci, with DRB1 alleles showing the most associated TCRs and HLA-C alleles the fewest. Compared with equally common non-associated chains, HLA-associated TCR beta chains in a later analysis were more clonally expanded and had lower generation probabilities. Three of the identified cytomegalovirus-associated TCR beta chains were confirmed in vitro to be specific for cytomegalovirus antigens. V-gene and J-gene trimming of TCR beta chains was associated with a missense DCLRE1C variant in a later genetic analysis, and the association was replicated in an independent cohort. Because counts were too low, roughly 16 rarely observed V segments, including chromosome 9 orphons, were excluded from the earlier analysis of 500 to 700 of the donors. A later analysis reported that several top co-occurrence clusters appeared linked to parvovirus B19, influenza, CMV and Epstein-Barr virus. Cytomegalovirus status was reported to be diagnosed by the classifier with high specificity and sensitivity in both the original and validation cohorts. A cluster of highly shared sequence variants was judged likely to represent a technical artifact of the sequencing pipeline. Specific HLA alleles were associated with 15,000 to 20,000 TCR beta sequences at a false discovery rate of 0.05 in a later analysis. The cohort was sequenced for TCR beta chains only, and without alpha or paired-chain data the features that could be detected were limited. The study gave a list of some 150 TCR beta chains associated with cytomegalovirus. Correlated functional status among segregating V segments might reflect linkage disequilibrium, but an unknown experimental factor could not be ruled out.

Between the V and J ends, shortened by 6 bases and 0 bases respectively, the junction contains 15 bases. Via the germline V gene, CDR1 is SNHLY and CDR2 FYNNEI. The CDR3 numbers 16 residues from cysteine through phenylalanine. Only the CDR3 portion is preserved as DNA: 48 bases, with reading frame beginning at the first base. Note on this clone: Its antigen remains unidentified. Base qualities were left out, and no much larger clone turns up one base away.

Source material: PBMCs. This TCR was sampled from a man aged 18 to 29 in good health and CMV-seronegative. The chain is encoded by TRBV2 joined to TRBJ1-3; a tentative D match to TRBD1 spans 5 bases. The DNA is as follows: TGTGCCAGCAGCCCGACAGCTACCCGCTCTGGAAACACCATATATTTT. The encoded protein is CASSPTATRSGNTIYF.